This entry is about one T cell receptor beta chain. Its antigen remains unknown. DNA was extracted from unsorted cell suspensions stored frozen. The data were taken from a study of immune cell composition in non-small cell lung cancer. General observations from the study: Tumour-reactive clones were not shown to match dominant in vivo tumour clones. Tumour-associated clones >0.5% occurred in 25% to 40% of adenocarcinomas, about three quarters of squamous. Top 10 clone scores and clonality were higher in squamous than adenocarcinoma.

Sequencing used immunoSEQ multiplex PCR; TCRdb keeps in-frame clones, though not all of them. Found here are about 9,000 clones, around three quarters of them singletons; the top ten hold roughly 10%. V dropped 2 bases and J dropped 9 bases, with 20 bases sitting between them. Per germline, CDR1 MDHEN and CDR2 SYDVKM. This CDR3 comprises 16 residues. The source of this sequence is a human donor with non-small cell lung cancer. Sequencing was done on a sample of lung tumor tissue. The chain is built from TRBV28 and TRBJ1-5; the D gene is possibly TRBD1 (6 bases). CDR3 loop: CASSLTGTTLSWPQHF. CDR3 bases: TGTGCCAGCAGTTTAACGGGGACAACCTTATCATGGCCCCAGCATTTT. Filled out from reference TRBV28 and TRBJ1-5, the complete variable domain reads DVKVTQSSRYLVKRTGEKVFLECVQDMDHENMFWYRQDPGLGLRLIYFSYDVKMKEKGDIPEGYSVSREKKERFSLILESASTNQTSMYLCASSLTGTTLSWPQHFGDGTRLSIL.